A single sample gave rise to the 15 T cell receptor beta chains below, sequenced in a study of T cell clonotyping in hematopoietic cell transplantation. This table comes from immunoSEQ multiplex PCR, and its TCRdb copy is limited to in-frame clones, with some not included. The data show over 25,000 clones, approximately 82% seen once. Stated time point: recipient sample about 28 days before transplant, after cytoreduction. The sequenced sample was peripheral blood mononuclear cells, obtained before stem cell transplant. The source of these receptors is a woman aged 55-75 years with acute myeloid leukemia. Some clones in this sample may be carry-over from other donors' samples.

The rearrangement joins TRBV14 to TRBJ2-7; 11 nucleotides agree with TRBD2. Germline V gene data show CDR1 as SGHDN and CDR2 as FVKESK. J was trimmed by 2 bases and V by 2 bases; bases with no gene match: 2. The CDR3 is made up of 15 amino acids. The CDR3 loop reads CASSQTGLAAYEQYF. CDR3 nucleotides: TGTGCCAGCAGCCAAACGGGACTAGCGGCCTACGAGCAGTACTTC.

CDR3: CTSSLSQGTTTEAFF. CDR3 sequence (DNA): TGTACCAGCAGCTTAAGCCAGGGGACGACCACTGAAGCTTTCTTT. V is TRBV7-2 and J is TRBJ1-1; TRBD1 is a possible D gene (6 bases). Germline V gene sequence: CDR1 SGHTA, CDR2 FQGNSA. With 2 bases removed from V and 4 bases from J, the gap between germline ends came to 14 bases. The CDR3 runs to 15 residues.

This clone was observed once. The chain has TRBV28 and TRBJ2-1, with no clear D. V was shortened by 5 bases and J by 5 bases, with 4 bases between the two germline ends. Germline-derived CDR1 and CDR2 are MDHEN and SYDVKM. The CDR3 is 11 amino acids. This CDR3 reads CASSPNNEQFF. DNA of the CDR3: TGTGCCAGCAGTCCTAACAATGAGCAGTTCTTC. Full variable domain (missing parts from reference TRBV28 and TRBJ2-1): DVKVTQSSRYLVKRTGEKVFLECVQDMDHENMFWYRQDPGLGLRLIYFSYDVKMKEKGDIPEGYSVSREKKERFSLILESASTNQTSMYLCASSPNNEQFFGPGTRLTVL.

The V call is TRBV7-2, the J call TRBJ1-2; D might be TRBD1 (5 bases). This CDR3 has 12 residues. Per the germline V gene, CDR1 is SGHTA and CDR2 is FQGNSA. Trimming cost V 6 bases and J 4 bases, with 9 bases left between them. CDR3 amino acids: CASRPDSYGYTF. CDR3 bases: TGTGCCAGCAGACCCGACAGCTATGGCTACACCTTC.

The genes are TRBV11-2 and TRBJ1-1; no definite D call. The CDR3 has 12 residues. V was cut by 2 bases and J by 4 bases, with 5 bases left in between. From germline, CDR1 is SGHAT and CDR2 FQNNGV. The CDR3 sequence: CASSLIGTEAFF. CDR3 in DNA: TGTGCCAGCAGCTTAATCGGCACTGAAGCTTTCTTT. The full variable domain, completed using reference TRBV11-2 and TRBJ1-1, is EAGVAQSPRYKIIEKRQSVAFWCNPISGHATLYWYQQILGQGPKLLIQFQNNGVVDDSQLPKDRFSAERLKGVDSTLKIQPAKLEDSAVYLCASSLIGTEAFFGQGTRLTVV.

V and J are TRBV6-5 and TRBJ1-2; no definite D call. V shed 6 bases and J shed 8 bases, with 16 bases lying between them. The length of the CDR3 is 13 residues. Germline values: CDR1 MNHEY, CDR2 SVGAGI. The CDR3 protein is CASRIAEQYGYTF. The CDR3 nucleotides read TGTGCCAGCAGGATAGCGGAACAGTACGGCTACACCTTC.

The V and J genes are TRBV7-9 and TRBJ1-6; no definite D call. The CDR3 has 16 residues. Germline V gene sequence: CDR1 SEHNR, CDR2 FQNEAQ (reference sequence). V was cut by 2 bases and J by 3 bases, with 11 bases left in between. Here the CDR3 reads CASSLNPADYNSPLHF. The CDR3 DNA is TGTGCCAGCAGCTTAAATCCGGCTGACTATAATTCACCCCTCCACTTT.

This chain connects TRBV4-3 to TRBJ1-2; tentatively, D is TRBD1 (6 bases). This CDR3 contains 13 residues. The germline V gene encodes CDR1 LGHNA and CDR2 YSLEER. Trimming took off 0 bases at V and 6 bases at J, with 8 bases between the two ends. The CDR3 DNA reads as TGCGCCAGCAGCCAAGAACAGGGTGATGGCTACACCTTC. This encodes CASSQEQGDGYTF.

The V gene is TRBV7-5, the J gene TRBJ2-7; the DNA was not used to check the table's D call, TRBD1. TRBV7-5 is flagged as a pseudogene. The CDR3 extends over 14 amino acids. CDR3 in amino acids: CARSSGTGNLEQYF. CDR3 in DNA: TGTGCCAGAAGCTCCGGGACAGGTAATCTCGAGCAGTACTTC.

The chain has TRBV15 and TRBJ1-5, with D unresolved. The germline V gene encodes CDR1 LNHNV and CDR2 YYDKDF (reference sequence). V lost 1 base and J 5 bases, leaving 3 bases between the germline ends. The CDR3 covers 12 residues. CDR3 protein: CATSRVDQPQHF. The CDR3 DNA reads as TGTGCCACCAGCAGAGTGGATCAGCCCCAGCATTTT.

This sequence joins TRBV6-1 and TRBJ2-5; D not certain. CDR3 length equals 14 residues. Looked up from germline, CDR1 is MNHNS and CDR2 is SASEGT. V was trimmed by 8 bases and J by 5 bases, leaving 18 bases between them. CDR3 residues: CASYPLGVSETQYF. The CDR3 nucleotides read TGTGCCAGCTACCCTCTTGGTGTCAGCGAGACCCAGTACTTC.

The J gene is TRBJ2-2, the V gene TRBV7-2; D call uncertain. This CDR3 comprises 11 residues. The V gene lost 6 bases and the J gene lost 9 bases, with 8 bases spanning the gap. Germline V gene data show CDR1 as SGHTA and CDR2 as FQGNSA. CDR3 bases: TGTGCCAGCAGGTTCGCTCGGGAGCTGTTTTTT. Its protein is CASRFARELFF.

This clone came up once. This chain uses TRBV20-1 with TRBJ1-1; maybe TRBD1 (6 bases). Looked up from germline, CDR1 is DFQATT and CDR2 is SNEGSKA (reference sequence). Trimming pared 4 bases from V and 4 bases from J, leaving 7 bases between. The length of the CDR3 is 11 residues. The CDR3 loop reads CSAIGGTEAFF. In DNA form, the CDR3 reads TGCAGTGCTATAGGGGGCACTGAAGCTTTCTTT.

As for this clone: Germline and junction disagree at one end, which may indicate a read error. Written as DNA, the CDR3 is TGTGCCAGCAGCGTTAGAATGGACAGGCCCCTCTTC. This codes for CASSVRMDRPLF. The V call is TRBV7-8, the J call TRBJ1-2, with 7 positions matching TRBD1. The V gene's germline CDR1 is SGHVS and CDR2 FQNEAQ. The CDR3 has 12 residues.

The chain uses TRBV5-6 and TRBJ2-3, with D unresolved. Germline CDR1 and CDR2: SGHDT and YYEEEE. This CDR3 is 16 amino acids long. The ends were cut back, 4 bases at V and 3 bases at J, with 18 bases in the middle. This chain's CDR3 is CASSTPGRAETDTQYF. In nucleotides, the CDR3 is TGTGCCAGCAGCACGCCGGGCCGAGCCGAAACAGATACGCAGTATTTT.